This paragraph reports one TCR beta chain. Its target is not known. Assay used: immunoSEQ multiplex PCR; TCRdb lists only in-frame clones, some missing. Here the sample spans under 35,000 clones, around 70% being singletons. Upon completion of 10 days in culture, CD4+ T cells were isolated. Participants were given two doses of BNT162b2 or mRNA-1273 vaccine. Cultures received IL-2 medium that replaced half the medium on days 3 and 7. This record comes from a study of vaccination effects on CD4 cells after COVID-19. Study in general: Post-vaccine specimens arrived a median 72 days past the second dose.

Whole-study findings and limits: Few convalescent patients, and no early post-infection timepoints, were available to the study. Among infection- and vaccine-induced clones, marked clonal contraction occurred late after vaccination.

Germline V gives CDR1 SGHNT, CDR2 YYREEE (reference sequence). With V trimmed by 0 bases and J by 7 bases, 7 bases remained unmatched. This CDR3 is 16 amino acids long. The source material was CD4+ T cells from PBMCs cultured without peptide, sampled after COVID-19 vaccination. The rearrangement joins TRBV5-4 to TRBJ1-6; 7 bases align to TRBD1. This TCR came from a human donor who received a COVID-19 vaccine. In nucleotides, the CDR3 is TGTGCCAGCAGCTTGGGACAGGGTAAGGGCAATTCACCCCTCCACTTT. Amino acid sequence: CASSLGQGKGNSPLHF.